The subject of this entry is one T cell receptor beta chain. The V end lost 1 base, the J end lost 5 bases, and 5 bases lay between the germline ends. CDR3 length: 12 residues. Germline CDR1 reads MNHNY; CDR2 reads SVGAGI (reference sequence). Only CD45RO-negative cells positively selected for CCR7 counted as naive CD8 cells, so terminally differentiated effector memory CD45RA+ cells were excluded. All donors qualified as healthy HIV-negative adults and had experienced no recent acute infections or vaccinations. These data are taken from a study of shared clonotypes between healthy human individuals. Repertoires were generated with immunoSEQ multiplex PCR, while TCRdb's copy carries only in-frame clones and drops some. Among 700,000 to 950,000 clones listed, about 96% were seen once.

The chain uses TRBV6-6 and TRBJ1-1; D ambiguous. The source of this sequence is a man aged 25-45 years in good health. The sample consisted of naive CD8+ T cells sorted from blood. CDR3 bases: TGTGCCAGCAGTTACTTGCGGACTGAAGCTTTCTTT. Its protein is CASSYLRTEAFF.